The present TCR beta chain was sequenced within a study of identical twins. Overall study findings and caveats: Findings came from cross-sectional statistics, without long-term follow-up of donors.

TCRdb processed the 5' RACE reads anew with MiXCR; each CDR3 protein has one entry. The table has about 920,000 distinct CDR3 sequences, roughly 12% seen once. The V gene's germline CDR1 is PRHDT and CDR2 FYEKMQ (reference sequence). The length of the CDR3 is 17 residues. V was cut by 3 bases and J by 5 bases, with 19 bases left in between. This clonotype has at least ten counts. As yet, its antigen is unknown. These data were likewise used in another study, on yellow fever vaccine responses in identical twins.

The receptor's source is a woman aged 18-30 years in good health. The chain links TRBV13 to TRBJ2-2, with D possibly matching TRBD2 (5 bases). Input material: PBMCs. The CDR3 sequence: CASSFFSSGSGTGELFF. Here the CDR3 DNA reads TGTGCCAGCAGCTTCTTTTCGAGCGGTTCGGGGACCGGGGAGCTGTTTTTT. Together with reference TRBV13 and TRBJ2-2, the CDR3 gives the full variable domain: AAGVIQSPRHLIKEKRETATLKCYPIPRHDTVYWYQQGPGQDPQFLISFYEKMQSDKGSIPDRFSAQQFSDYHSELNMSSLELGDSALYFCASSFFSSGSGTGELFFGEGSRLTVL.